This TCR beta chain comes out of a study of T cell changes during pregnancy in multiple sclerosis. CDR3 length equals 15 residues. V lost 0 bases to trimming and J lost 10 bases, with 16 bases between them. Germline CDR1 reads WSHSY; CDR2 reads SAAADI. The assay was immunoSEQ multiplex PCR, and TCRdb's table has in-frame clones only and misses some. There are tens of thousands of clones in the sample; more than 90% occur only once, and roughly 0.5% lies in the top ten. The chain has TRBV10-2 and TRBJ2-1; possible D gene TRBD2, 7 bases. This sample comprised CD4+ T cells from peripheral blood mononuclear cells, obtained in the second trimester of pregnancy. This TCR was sampled from a female donor in good health, enrolled as a control in a pregnancy study. CDR3 amino acids: CASSESKGGRREQFF. CDR3 coding DNA: TGCGCCAGCAGTGAGTCGAAGGGGGGGCGAAGGGAGCAGTTCTTC.